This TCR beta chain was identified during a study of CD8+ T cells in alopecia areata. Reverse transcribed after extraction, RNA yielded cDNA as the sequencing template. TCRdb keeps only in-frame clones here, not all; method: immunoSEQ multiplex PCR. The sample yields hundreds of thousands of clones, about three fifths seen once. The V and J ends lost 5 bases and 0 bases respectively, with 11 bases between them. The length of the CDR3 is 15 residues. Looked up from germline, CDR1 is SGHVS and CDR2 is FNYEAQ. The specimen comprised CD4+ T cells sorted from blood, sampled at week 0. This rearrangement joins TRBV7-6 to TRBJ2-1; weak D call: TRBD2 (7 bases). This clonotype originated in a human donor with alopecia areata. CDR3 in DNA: TGTGCCAGCAGCGAGGGGGGGAGCTCCTACAATGAGCAGTTCTTC. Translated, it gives CASSEGGSSYNEQFF.